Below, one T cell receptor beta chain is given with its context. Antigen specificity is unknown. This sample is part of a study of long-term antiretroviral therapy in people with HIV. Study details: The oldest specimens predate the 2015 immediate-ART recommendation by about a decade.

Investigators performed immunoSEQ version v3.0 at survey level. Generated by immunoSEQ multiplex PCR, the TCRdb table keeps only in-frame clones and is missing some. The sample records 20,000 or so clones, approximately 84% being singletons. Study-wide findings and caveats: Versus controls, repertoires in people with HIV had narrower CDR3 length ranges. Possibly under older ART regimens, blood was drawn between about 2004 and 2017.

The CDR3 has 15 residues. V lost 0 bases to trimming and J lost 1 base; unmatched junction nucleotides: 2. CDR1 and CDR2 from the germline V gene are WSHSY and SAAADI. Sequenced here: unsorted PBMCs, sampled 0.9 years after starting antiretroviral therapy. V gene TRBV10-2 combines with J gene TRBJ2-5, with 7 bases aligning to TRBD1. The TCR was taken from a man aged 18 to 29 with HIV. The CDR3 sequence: CASSESRQGQETQYF. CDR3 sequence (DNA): TGCGCCAGCAGTGAGTCGCGACAGGGCCAAGAGACCCAGTACTTC.